This T cell receptor (beta chain) was recorded in a study of blood T cell repertoires in COVID-19. Turning to the study itself: Samples representing acute and convalescent COVID-19 were sourced from the United States, Italy and Spain. PBMCs, B-cell-depleted T cells, or T cells were the source of the cDNA or gDNA that made up the material.

V lost 3 bases and J 7 bases, leaving 7 bases between the germline ends. Germline CDR1 reads DFQATT; CDR2 reads SNEGSKA (reference sequence). The CDR3 runs to 11 residues. The age range of participants was about 18 to 95 years, with residence in 20 to 25 US areas. The assay was immunoSEQ multiplex PCR, and TCRdb's table has in-frame clones only and misses some. The sample consists of over 250,000 clones, 80% to 95% of them appearing once. Sequenced sample: PBMCs or T cells enriched from blood (not recorded which). The receptor was isolated from a woman aged 30 to 39 who had recovered from COVID-19. The chain carries TRBV20-1 and TRBJ1-5; D uncertain. CDR3 nucleotides: TGCAGTGCTAGCTCGGGGCAGCCCCAGCATTTT. Residues: CSASSGQPQHF.